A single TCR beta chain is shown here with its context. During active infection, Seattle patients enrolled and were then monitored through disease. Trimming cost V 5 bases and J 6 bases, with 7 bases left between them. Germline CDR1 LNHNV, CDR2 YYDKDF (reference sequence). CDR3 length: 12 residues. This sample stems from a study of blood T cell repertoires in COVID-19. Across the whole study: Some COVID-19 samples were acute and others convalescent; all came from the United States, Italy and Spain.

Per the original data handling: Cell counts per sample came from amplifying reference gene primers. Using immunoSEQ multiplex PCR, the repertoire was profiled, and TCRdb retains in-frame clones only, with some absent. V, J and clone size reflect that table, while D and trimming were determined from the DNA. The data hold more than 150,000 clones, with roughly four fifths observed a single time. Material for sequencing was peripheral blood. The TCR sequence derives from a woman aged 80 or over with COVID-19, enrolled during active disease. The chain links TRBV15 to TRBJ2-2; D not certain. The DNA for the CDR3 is TGTGCCACCAGCGCCCGGGCCGGGGAGCTGTTTTTT. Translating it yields CATSARAGELFF.